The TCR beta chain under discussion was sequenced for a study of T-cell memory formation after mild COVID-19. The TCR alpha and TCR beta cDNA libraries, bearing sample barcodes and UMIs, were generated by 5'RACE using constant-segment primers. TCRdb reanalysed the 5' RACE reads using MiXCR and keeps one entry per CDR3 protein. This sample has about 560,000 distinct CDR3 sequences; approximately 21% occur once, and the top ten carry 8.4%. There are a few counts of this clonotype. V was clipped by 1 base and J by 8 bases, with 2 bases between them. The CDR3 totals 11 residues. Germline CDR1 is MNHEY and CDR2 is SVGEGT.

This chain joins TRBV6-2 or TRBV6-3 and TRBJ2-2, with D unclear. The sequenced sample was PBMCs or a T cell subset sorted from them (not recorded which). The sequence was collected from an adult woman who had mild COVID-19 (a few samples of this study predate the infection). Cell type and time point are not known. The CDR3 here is CASSYYGELFF. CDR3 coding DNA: TGTGCCAGCAGTTACTATGGGGAGCTGTTTTTT.